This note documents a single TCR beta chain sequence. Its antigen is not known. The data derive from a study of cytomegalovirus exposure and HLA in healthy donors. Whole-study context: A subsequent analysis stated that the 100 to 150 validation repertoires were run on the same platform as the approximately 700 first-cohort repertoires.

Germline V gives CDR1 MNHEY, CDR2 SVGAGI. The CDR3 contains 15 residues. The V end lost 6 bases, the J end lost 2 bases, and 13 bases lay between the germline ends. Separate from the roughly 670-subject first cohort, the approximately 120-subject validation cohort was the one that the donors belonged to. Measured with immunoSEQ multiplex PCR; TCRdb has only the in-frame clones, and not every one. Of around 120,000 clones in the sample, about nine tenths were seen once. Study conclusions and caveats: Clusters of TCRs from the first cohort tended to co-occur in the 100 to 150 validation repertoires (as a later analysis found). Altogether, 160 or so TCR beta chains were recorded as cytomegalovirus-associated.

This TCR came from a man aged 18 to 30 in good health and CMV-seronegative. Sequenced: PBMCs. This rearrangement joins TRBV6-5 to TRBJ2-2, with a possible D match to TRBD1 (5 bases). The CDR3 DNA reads TGTGCCAGCAGACATGACAGCAGTAACACCGGGGAGCTGTTTTTT. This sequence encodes CASRHDSSNTGELFF.